This is a list of T cell receptor beta chains from one sample in a study of radiotherapy plus CTLA-4 blockade in lung cancer. The repertoire was sequenced with immunoSEQ multiplex PCR; TCRdb's copy has only in-frame clones and lacks some. The top ten clones hold around 2.5% of a sample with approximately 52,000 clones, 77% of them seen once. Specimen: peripheral blood, collected from a patient treated with radiotherapy plus ipilimumab. Receptors were obtained from a human donor with non-small cell lung cancer whose response to radiotherapy plus ipilimumab could not be evaluated. Each CDR3 is given with its conserved first and last residue. A D gene is named only where the DNA matches it firmly. Clone size is shown for a subset of rows, as once, few, many or a class of expanded clone.

>-|TRBV14|TRBJ2-5|-
CASSQGTSQEETQYF
>-|TRBV2|TRBJ1-2|TRBD1
CASSEYTGGVYGYTF
>once|TRBV5-4|TRBJ2-6|TRBD2
CASRIISGSWSGANVLTF
>-|TRBV6-6|TRBJ2-1|-
CASSKGDNEQFF
>-|TRBV19|TRBJ2-5|TRBD1
CASSILSLGQDLRETQYF
>-|TRBV5-1|TRBJ2-7|TRBD1
CASSAQGASSEQYF
>-|TRBV11-1|TRBJ2-2|TRBD2
CASSFQTSGTGELFF
>-|TRBV19|TRBJ2-7|-
CASRAPGTYSDYEQYF
>-|TRBV5-1|TRBJ2-3|-
CASSLEGTDTQYF
>-|TRBV28|TRBJ1-2|TRBD1
CASKPGQGGYTF
>-|TRBV5-1|TRBJ1-4|TRBD1
CASSRGTGGTGTNEKLFF
>-|TRBV7-9|TRBJ2-5|TRBD2
CASSTSGEAQETQYF
>-|TRBV30|TRBJ2-1|TRBD2
CAWEKTSKYNEQFF
>-|TRBV7-2|TRBJ1-4|TRBD1
CASSSDRGEKLFF
>-|TRBV9|TRBJ2-7|TRBD2
CASNQLAGGEQYF
>-|TRBV28|TRBJ2-7|TRBD1
CASSGQVPYEQYF
>-|TRBV5-4|TRBJ2-3|TRBD2
CASGLGGAGGQVDTQYF
>-|TRBV7-2|TRBJ2-7|-
CASSRDTEYEQYF
>-|TRBV7-2|TRBJ1-6|-
CASSRQGLNSPLHF
>-|TRBV28|TRBJ2-7|TRBD2
CASHQALAGVEQYF
>-|TRBV9|TRBJ2-2|TRBD2
CASSVGLAGGNTGELFF